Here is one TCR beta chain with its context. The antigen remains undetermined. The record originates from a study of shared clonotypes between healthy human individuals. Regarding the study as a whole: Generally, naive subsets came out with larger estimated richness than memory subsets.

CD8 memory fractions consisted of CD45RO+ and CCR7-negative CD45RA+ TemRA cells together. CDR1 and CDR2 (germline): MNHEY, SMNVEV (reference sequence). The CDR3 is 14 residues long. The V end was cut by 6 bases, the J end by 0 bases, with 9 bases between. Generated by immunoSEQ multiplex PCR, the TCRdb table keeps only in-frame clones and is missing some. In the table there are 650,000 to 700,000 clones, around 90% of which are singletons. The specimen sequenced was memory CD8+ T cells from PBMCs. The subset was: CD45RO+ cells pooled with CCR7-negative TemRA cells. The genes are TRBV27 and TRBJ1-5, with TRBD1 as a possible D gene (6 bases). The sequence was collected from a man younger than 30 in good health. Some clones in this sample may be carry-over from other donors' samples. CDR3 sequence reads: CASRQGFSNQPQHF. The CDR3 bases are TGTGCCAGCAGACAGGGATTTAGCAATCAGCCCCAGCATTTT.